The sequence of this T cell receptor beta chain was determined in a study of blood T cells in healthy people across ages. For the second PCR, which ran for about 6 to 12 cycles, a sample-barcoded 5' primer and a J-beta primer mix were used. Each CDR3 protein is one row after TCRdb ran MiXCR on the 5' RACE reads. The table shows 1.8 million or so distinct CDR3 sequences, with around 42% occurring only once. In this sample, this clonotype turned up a few times. No antigen is known for it. No fewer than 5.5 micrograms of total RNA were isolated from every sample. There are 11 residues in the CDR3. Per the germline V gene, CDR1 is DFQATT and CDR2 is SNEGSKA (reference sequence). General study results and limits: Both higher diversity and more naive CD4+ cells marked long-lived donors when set against aged donors.

The V and J genes are TRBV20-1 and TRBJ2-4, with D tentatively TRBD1 (5 bases). The J call may be wrong; the DNA end is better matched by TRBJ2-7. The clonotype comes from a human donor in good health. Sequenced material: blood. CDR3 bases: TGCAGTCCTGGACATCCCGACGAGCAGTACTTC. Encoded protein: CSPGHPDEQYF.